This record looks at one TCR beta chain sequence and its context. Its antigen is currently unknown. The record originates from a study of naive and memory T cell subsets. The V and J ends lost 1 base and 1 base, in that order; junction bases with no gene match: 0. The CDR3 covers 15 residues. CDR1 is SGHDT and CDR2 is YYEEEE in the germline V gene. Overall study findings and caveats: Naive repertoires, especially CD8, held a few larger clonotypes, possibly memory cells re-expressing CD45RA.

The beta constant-region primer was an equimolar mix of two oligonucleotides covering TRBC1 and TRBC2. Four rounds of PCR amplified the ligated cDNA using nested alpha and beta constant-region primers plus SP2. Via MiXCR, TCRdb re-called the UMI-ligation and nested PCR reads, giving one row per CDR3 protein. This sample has some 82,000 distinct CDR3 sequences, with approximately 10% found just once. This chain uses TRBV5-6 with TRBJ2-3; 10 nucleotides line up with TRBD2. This sequence was found in a human donor in good health. Sequenced input: naive CD4+ T cells from blood. The CDR3 is CASSLSGRGTDTQYF. Written as DNA, the CDR3 is TGTGCCAGCAGCTTGAGCGGGAGGGGCACAGATACGCAGTATTTT.